This TCR beta chain comes out of a study of shared clonotypes between healthy human individuals. The wider study: Used for every donor were three CD4 naive, three CD4 memory, two CD8 naive and one CD8 memory plate.

The ends were cut back, 0 bases at V and 2 bases at J, with 11 bases in the middle. Germline V gives CDR1 GTSNPN, CDR2 SVGIG (reference sequence). The CDR3 extends over 14 amino acids. Libraries were prepared by immunoSEQ multiplex PCR; TCRdb keeps only in-frame clonotypes and omits some of them. The profile shows fewer than 1 million clones, around 96% of them singletons. Selected positively for CCR7 and CD45RO-negative, naive CD8 cells excluded terminally differentiated effector memory CD45RA+ cells. The specimen was naive CD8+ T cells sorted from blood. The chain employs TRBV30 and TRBJ2-7; D gene uncertain. This TCR came from a man younger than 40 in good health. The CDR3 DNA is TGTGCCTGGAGTGTAGGAAGGGCAACCTACGAGCAGTACTTC. Its translation: CAWSVGRATYEQYF.